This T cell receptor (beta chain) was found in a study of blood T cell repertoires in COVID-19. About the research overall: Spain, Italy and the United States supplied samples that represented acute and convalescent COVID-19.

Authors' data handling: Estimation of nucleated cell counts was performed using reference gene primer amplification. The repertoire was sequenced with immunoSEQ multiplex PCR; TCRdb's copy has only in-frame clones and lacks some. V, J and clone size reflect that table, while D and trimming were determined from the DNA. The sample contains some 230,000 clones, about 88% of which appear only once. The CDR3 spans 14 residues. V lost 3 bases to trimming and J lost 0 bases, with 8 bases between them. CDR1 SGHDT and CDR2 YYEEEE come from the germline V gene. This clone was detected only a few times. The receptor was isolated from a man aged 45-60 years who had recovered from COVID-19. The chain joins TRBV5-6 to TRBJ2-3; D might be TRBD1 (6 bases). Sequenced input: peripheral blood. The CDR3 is CASSSTGSTDTQYF. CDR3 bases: TGTGCCAGCAGCTCAACAGGGAGCACAGATACGCAGTATTTT.